The next 28 T cell receptor beta chains were all read from a single sample in a study of low-dose radiotherapy and immunotherapy resistance in tumors. Primers used for first-strand cDNA, a TRAV- and TRBV-specific set, covered both alpha and beta chains. TCR amplification ran roughly 20 PCR cycles using constant-region and V-primer adapter primers. TCRdb itself ran the reads through MiXCR, one entry per CDR3 protein. The table shows more than 90,000 distinct CDR3 sequences, with around 21% occurring only once. As to time point: after trial treatment. Treatment: LDRT plus nivolumab, ipilimumab, low-dose cyclophosphamide and aspirin (RACIN trial). This specimen was PBMCs, taken after low-dose radiotherapy plus immunotherapy. Every receptor here comes from a male donor with prostate cancer.

Ten or more counts support this clonotype. V usage is TRBV7-2 and J usage is TRBJ2-2; D gene unclear. V lost 1 base, J lost 6 bases, and 3 bases lay in between. In germline, CDR1 is SGHTA, CDR2 FQGNSA. This CDR3 is built from 12 residues. The CDR3 here is CASSLDAGELFF. Written as DNA, the CDR3 is TGTGCCAGCAGCTTAGATGCCGGGGAGCTGTTTTTT.

This clonotype was picked up a small number of times. Here the CDR3 DNA reads TGTGCCAGCAGCTTAGGGGGGGCCGGGCGGGCGATCACAGATACGCAGTATTTT. It translates to CASSLGGAGRAITDTQYF. The chain is built from TRBV7-2 and TRBJ2-3; D assignment may be TRBD1 or TRBD2 (6 bases each). Germline V CDR1 and CDR2: SGHTA, FQGNSA. With 1 base removed from V and 2 bases from J, the gap between germline ends came to 19 bases. This CDR3 contains 18 residues.

This clonotype has ten or more counts. V is TRBV29-1 and J is TRBJ2-1; 10 positions match TRBD1. V dropped 6 bases and J dropped 0; count of bases not matched to a gene: 5. The CDR3 totals 15 residues. Looked up from germline, CDR1 is SQVTM and CDR2 is ANQGSEA. The CDR3 nucleotides are TGCAGCGTAGACAGGGGGCTAGGCTCCTACAATGAGCAGTTCTTC. It encodes CSVDRGLGSYNEQFF.

This clonotype was recorded many times. The rearrangement joins TRBV10-3 to TRBJ2-2; D gene ambiguous. This CDR3 has 15 amino acids. Germline CDR1 and CDR2: ENHRY and SYGVKD. The V end was cut by 8 bases, the J end by 3 bases, with 16 bases between. The CDR3: CAIRTPKLDTGELFF. The CDR3 DNA reads as TGTGCCATCCGGACGCCGAAGTTGGACACCGGGGAGCTGTTTTTT.

This clonotype occurred many times. The gene calls are TRBV7-8 and TRBJ1-5, with TRBD1 matching 7 bases. Germline CDR1 reads SGHVS; CDR2 reads FQNEAQ. The CDR3 extends over 15 amino acids. The J segment lost 6 bases and the V segment lost 1 base, leaving 6 bases of the junction unmatched. The CDR3 DNA follows: TGTGCCAGCAGCTTAGGTTCGTCAGGGGGTCAGCCCCAGCATTTT. It translates to CASSLGSSGGQPQHF.

This clonotype showed up many times. The CDR3 bases are TGCGCCAGCAGCCCGGGACAGGAACTCTACGAGCAGTACTTC. Translating gives CASSPGQELYEQYF. V usage is TRBV5-1 and J usage is TRBJ2-7; 8 nucleotides align to TRBD1. J gave up 3 bases and V 4 bases, and 6 bases lay outside the gene matches. Germline V gives CDR1 SGHRS, CDR2 YFSETQ. This CDR3 contains 14 residues.

V and J are TRBV28 and TRBJ2-1; D is possibly TRBD2 (6 bases). The V gene's germline CDR1 is MDHEN and CDR2 SYDVKM. This CDR3 is 16 amino acids long. Trimming removed 5 bases from V and 6 bases from J, with 20 bases in between. Here the CDR3 reads CASSPFGGSLGNEQFF. The CDR3 DNA follows: TGTGCCAGCAGTCCGTTTGGGGGGAGTTTGGGCAATGAGCAGTTCTTC.

With respect to this clonotype: The missing conserved phenylalanine or tryptophan at the end of this CDR3 makes a read error likely. The chain recombines TRBV6-6 with TRBJ1-5; D is ambiguous. The CDR3 totals 14 residues. Germline assignment: CDR1 MNHNY and CDR2 SVGAGI (reference sequence). CDR3 region: CTSIEGGGNQPQHL. CDR3 in DNA: TGTACCAGCATCGAAGGCGGAGGCAATCAGCCCCAGCATCTT.

The chain uses TRBV28 and TRBJ2-2; TRBD1 or TRBD2 may be the D gene (7 bases each). There are 15 residues in the CDR3. V was trimmed by 5 bases and J by 7 bases, leaving 17 bases between them. Germline CDR1 is MDHEN and CDR2 is SYDVKM. DNA of the CDR3: TGTGCCAGCAGTCACCCCGGGGGGACAGTCGGGGAGCTGTTTTTT. As protein: CASSHPGGTVGELFF.

At least ten counts were recorded for this clonotype. V gene TRBV2 combines with J gene TRBJ1-6; TRBD1 is a possible D gene (6 bases). Trimming cost V 8 bases and J 5 bases, with 7 bases left between them. Looked up from germline, CDR1 is SNHLY and CDR2 is FYNNEI. The CDR3 is 12 amino acids. Here the CDR3 reads CASGQNNSPLHF. As DNA, the CDR3 is TGTGCCAGCGGACAGAATAATTCACCCCTCCACTTT.

This clonotype was picked up many times. The rearrangement uses TRBV12-3 or TRBV12-4 and TRBJ2-1; unclear D gene. Trimming took 10 bases from V and 9 from J, leaving 22 bases between them. The CDR3 has 14 residues. CDR3 loop: CATQVGRTVIEQFF. The CDR3 DNA sequence: TGTGCCACTCAGGTGGGCCGGACCGTGATTGAGCAGTTCTTC.

This clonotype was seen repeatedly, ten times or more. The chain is built from TRBV18 and TRBJ1-2; D is uncertain. Germline V gives CDR1 KGHSH, CDR2 LQKENI. The V end was cut by 0 bases, the J end by 1 base, with 3 bases between. The CDR3 runs 13 residues. The CDR3 spells CASSPPINYGYTF. DNA for the CDR3: TGTGCCAGCTCACCACCGATTAACTATGGCTACACCTTC.

Details on this clonotype: A single base is all that separates this from a far larger clone, so a read error is likely. The J gene is TRBJ2-1, the V gene TRBV5-5; 7 positions match TRBD2. V shed 0 bases and J 13 bases; nucleotides not matched to a gene: 16. The CDR3 length is 16 residues. Germline CDR1 SGHKS, CDR2 YYEKEE (reference sequence). The CDR3, as DNA: TGTGCCAGCAGCTTGGTGGCACTAGCGACGGGAGAGACCCAGTTCTTC. Its protein is CASSLVALATGETQFF.

This clonotype was seen ten or more times. The genes are TRBV4-1 and TRBJ2-7; perhaps TRBD1 as D (5 bases). Germline lookup yields CDR1 MGHRA and CDR2 YSYEKL. The V end lost 2 bases, the J end lost 3 bases, and 8 bases lay between the germline ends. The CDR3 is 13 amino acids. The CDR3 DNA follows: TGCGCCAGCAGCCAAAACAGGATCTACGAGCAGTACTTC. Amino acid sequence: CASSQNRIYEQYF.

There are many counts of this clonotype. Germline and junction disagree at one end, which may indicate a read error. The V gene is TRBV24-1, the J gene TRBJ2-2; no clear D. This CDR3 has 13 residues. Germline loops: CDR1 KGHDR, CDR2 SFDVKD. The CDR3 loop reads CQLELMNTGELFF. The DNA for the CDR3 is TGCCAACTGGAGTTAATGAACACCGGGGAGCTGTTTTTT.

This clonotype was seen many times. The rearrangement uses TRBV11-2 and TRBJ2-1; 8 nucleotides line up with TRBD2. The CDR3 has 16 residues. Germline V lookup: CDR1 SGHAT, CDR2 FQNNGV. V lost 3 bases to trimming and J lost 6 bases; unmatched junction nucleotides: 10. The CDR3 DNA follows: TGTGCCAGCAGCTTCCAACCGGCGGGGGGCTTCAATGAGCAGTTCTTC. Translation gives CASSFQPAGGFNEQFF. Supplemented by reference TRBV11-2 and TRBJ2-1, the full variable domain reads EAGVAQSPRYKIIEKRQSVAFWCNPISGHATLYWYQQILGQGPKLLIQFQNNGVVDDSQLPKDRFSAERLKGVDSTLKIQPAKLEDSAVYLCASSFQPAGGFNEQFFGPGTRLTVL.

Concerning this clonotype: A far larger clone is a single base away, which makes a read error likely. The J gene is TRBJ1-1, the V gene TRBV6-6, with D unclear. Germline loops: CDR1 MNHNY, CDR2 SVGAGI (reference sequence). This CDR3 is 12 amino acids long. In DNA form, the CDR3 reads TGTGCCAGCAGCGCCGATTACACTAAAGCTTTCTTT. Protein product: CASSADYTKAFF.

This clonotype was recorded many times. This chain joins TRBV7-9 and TRBJ2-2; 7 bases match TRBD1. Unmatched junction bases numbered 8, after V lost 5 bases and J lost 5 bases. There are 15 residues in the CDR3. Germline CDR1 SEHNR, CDR2 FQNEAQ (reference sequence). DNA of the CDR3: TGTGCCAGCAGCCCTGACAGGGTAGTGACCGGGGAGCTGTTTTTT. This gives the protein CASSPDRVVTGELFF.

V usage is TRBV12-5 and J usage is TRBJ2-7; 7 nucleotides match TRBD1. Trimming took 9 bases from V and 4 from J; bases not matched to a gene: 9. Germline CDR1 and CDR2: LGHNT and FRNRAP. CDR3 length: 13 residues. CDR3 protein: CASTAWTGYEQYF. Here the CDR3 DNA reads TGTGCTAGCACTGCCTGGACAGGTTACGAGCAGTACTTC. The variable domain in full, with the rest retrieved from reference TRBV12-5 and TRBJ2-7, is DARVTQTPRHKVTEMGQEVTMRCQPILGHNTVFWYRQTMMQGLELLAYFRNRAPLDDSGMPKDRFSAEMPDATLATLKIQPSEPRDSAVYFCASTAWTGYEQYFGPGTRLTVT.

This clonotype was observed a handful of times. The chain uses TRBV6-2 or TRBV6-3 and TRBJ1-2, with TRBD1 matching over 8 bases. V was clipped by 6 bases and J by 8 bases; unmatched bases: 8. CDR1 MNHEY and CDR2 SVGEGT come from the germline V gene. The CDR3 contains 13 residues. CDR3 bases: TGTGCCAGCAGACAACAGGGGGAGGAAGGCTACACCTTC. It translates to CASRQQGEEGYTF.

This clonotype was observed a handful of times. The J gene is TRBJ2-1, the V gene TRBV10-3; D is possibly TRBD1 (6 bases). This CDR3 spans 12 amino acids. CDR1 and CDR2 (germline): ENHRY, SYGVKD. Trimming pared 2 bases from V and 15 bases from J, leaving 14 bases between. CDR3 in amino acids: CAISEGNRDPFF. CDR3 nucleotide sequence: TGTGCCATCAGTGAGGGGAACAGGGACCCGTTCTTC.

This clonotype was picked up many times. The rearrangement links TRBV19 to TRBJ1-3; 8 bases are shared with TRBD1. The germline V gene has CDR1 LNHDA and CDR2 SQIVND (reference sequence). The J segment lost 2 bases and the V segment lost 5 bases, leaving 11 bases of the junction unmatched. The CDR3 length is 17 residues. The CDR3 sequence is CASSAGTGDRTGNTIYF. The DNA of the CDR3 is TGTGCCAGTAGTGCGGGGACAGGAGATCGAACTGGAAACACCATATATTTT. Based on the CDR3 plus reference TRBV19 and TRBJ1-3, the full variable domain is DGGITQSPKYLFRKEGQNVTLSCEQNLNHDAMYWYRQDPGQGLRLIYYSQIVNDFQKGDIAEGYSVSREKKESFPLTVTSAQKNPTAFYLCASSAGTGDRTGNTIYFGEGSWLTVV.

Comment on this clonotype: A single base is all that separates this from a far larger clone, so a read error is likely. The V call is TRBV11-2, the J call TRBJ2-1, with a tentative D call TRBD1 (5 bases). The CDR3 loop spans 15 amino acids. V shed 5 bases and J shed 10 bases, with 21 bases lying between them. Germline CDR1 reads SGHAT; CDR2 reads FQNNGV. CDR3 amino acids: CASSPTAAGHYEQFF. In DNA, the CDR3 is TGTGCCAGCAGCCCCACCGCAGCAGGGCACTACGAGCAGTTCTTC. The full variable domain, completed using reference TRBV11-2 and TRBJ2-1, is EAGVAQSPRYKIIEKRQSVAFWCNPISGHATLYWYQQILGQGPKLLIQFQNNGVVDDSQLPKDRFSAERLKGVDSTLKIQPAKLEDSAVYLCASSPTAAGHYEQFFGPGTRLTVL.

This clonotype was found many times. The chain combines TRBV27 with TRBJ2-5, with 14 bases that match TRBD2. The V segment lost 3 bases and the J segment 5 bases; nucleotides outside the gene matches: 5. Germline CDR1 reads MNHEY; CDR2 reads SMNVEV (reference sequence). This CDR3 is 16 amino acids long. The DNA of the CDR3 is TGTGCCAGCAGTTTGCCCGGGACTAGCGGGGGTGAGACCCAGTACTTC. Its protein is CASSLPGTSGGETQYF.

A few counts support this clonotype. V usage is TRBV5-8 and J usage is TRBJ1-5; TRBD1 matches at 10 bases. The CDR3 sequence is 20 residues long. From germline, CDR1 is SGHTS and CDR2 YDEGEE. The trim removed 0 bases at V and 3 bases at J, leaving 15 bases unmatched. CDR3 protein: CASSLASWLTGGGNNQPQHF. As DNA, the CDR3 is TGTGCCAGCAGCTTGGCTTCTTGGTTGACAGGGGGCGGCAACAATCAGCCCCAGCATTTT. Full variable domain (missing parts from reference TRBV5-8 and TRBJ1-5): EAGVTQSPTHLIKTRGQQATLRCSPISGHTSVYWYQQALGLGLQFLLWYDEGEERNRGNFPPRFSGRQFPNYSSELNVNALELEDSALYLCASSLASWLTGGGNNQPQHFGDGTRLSIL.

This clonotype was found many times. This sequence joins TRBV6-1 and TRBJ1-6; D possibly corresponds to TRBD1 (6 bases). The germline V gene has CDR1 MNHNS and CDR2 SASEGT. This CDR3 has 15 amino acids. V shed 5 bases and J shed 10 bases, with 18 bases lying between them. The CDR3 sequence: CASSPEQGRESPLHF. In DNA form, the CDR3 reads TGTGCCAGCAGTCCGGAACAGGGCAGGGAATCACCCCTCCACTTT.

The sample holds many counts of this clonotype. V and J are TRBV4-2 and TRBJ1-2; 8 bases align to TRBD1. J lost 10 bases, V lost 2 bases, and 12 bases had no gene match. CDR3 length: 15 residues. The V gene's germline CDR1 is LGHNA and CDR2 YNFKEQ. The CDR3 reads CASSQRTDRGLTYTF. In nucleotides, the CDR3 is TGTGCCAGCAGCCAAAGGACCGACAGGGGATTGACCTACACCTTC.

The chain couples TRBV12-3 or TRBV12-4 to TRBJ1-2, with TRBD1 identical over 8 bases. The junction had 8 bases not matched to a gene; V was cut back by 3 bases and J by 8 bases. CDR3 length equals 14 residues. The CDR3 nucleotides are TGTGCCAGCAGTTTTGCAGGGACAGGAAGAGGCTACACCTTC. Protein: CASSFAGTGRGYTF.